Each of the 10 T cell receptor beta chains below was sequenced from the same sample in a study of CD8+CD57+ T cells in acquired aplastic anemia (dated by TCRdb to 2016 to 2018). TCRdb names Illumina HiSeq 2000 as the instrument used. Profiling of TCR beta VDJ combinations and CDR3 sequences used genomic DNA as the template. Using fastp at Q25 and MiXCR, TCRdb reprocessed the public reads and kept productive beta chains. One record per CDR3 amino acid sequence lists the most common genes and DNA. The sample yields 35,000 to 50,000 distinct CDR3 sequences; 65% to 70% were counted once. Less than 25% of the sample is held by the ten biggest clonotypes. The material sequenced was sorted CD4+, CD8+, or CD8+CD57+ T cells (not recorded which) from PBMCs. The source is a human donor in good health, serving as a control.

The V call is TRBV20-1, the J call TRBJ2-5; 11 nucleotides line up with TRBD2. The CDR3 is 15 amino acids. The germline gives CDR1 DFQATT, CDR2 SNEGSKA (reference sequence). Losses at the gene ends were 4 bases for V and 5 bases for J; bases not matched to a gene: 9. CDR3 sequence: CSAKGSSGGMETQYF. Written as DNA, the CDR3 is TGCAGTGCTAAGGGGTCTAGCGGGGGGATGGAGACCCAGTACTTC.

Here the CDR3 reads CATSRDPGLGLEQYF. The CDR3 DNA reads TGTGCCACCAGCAGAGATCCGGGACTAGGCCTCGAGCAGTACTTC. The chain carries TRBV15 and TRBJ2-7, with 8 bases fitting TRBD2. In germline, CDR1 is LNHNV, CDR2 YYDKDF (reference sequence). This CDR3 has 15 amino acids. V dropped 0 bases and J dropped 6; count of bases not matched to a gene: 7.

The V and J genes are TRBV24-1 and TRBJ1-2; no clear D gene. Germline CDR1 reads KGHDR; CDR2 reads SFDVKD. The V end was cut by 9 bases, the J end by 5 bases, with 12 bases between. The length of the CDR3 is 12 residues. For the CDR3, the DNA is TGTGCCACCTCACGGGATACGTATGGCTACACCTTC. This gives the protein CATSRDTYGYTF.

In the case of this clonotype: This may stem from a read error, because a much larger clone lies one nucleotide away. This chain links TRBV27 with TRBJ2-2, with TRBD1 as a possible D gene (8 bases). The CDR3 covers 15 residues. Germline CDR1 and CDR2: MNHEY and SMNVEV (reference sequence). CDR3 sequence reads: CASSSDREGNREPFF. DNA for the CDR3: TGTGCCAGCAGTTCGGACAGGGAGGGGAACAGGGAGCCGTTTTTT.

This rearrangement joins TRBV7-7 to TRBJ2-2, with a tentative D call TRBD1 (7 bases). CDR3 length: 14 residues. Germline V CDR1 and CDR2: SSHAT, FNYEAQ (reference sequence). V was clipped by 3 bases and J by 7 bases, with 12 bases between them. The CDR3 is CASSFAGGGGELFF. As DNA, the CDR3 is TGTGCCAGCAGCTTTGCAGGGGGAGGCGGGGAGCTGTTTTTT. Complete variable domain (other parts from reference TRBV7-7 and TRBJ2-2): GAGVSQSPRYKVTKRGQDVTLRCDPISSHATLYWYQQALGQGPEFLTYFNYEAQPDKSGLPSDRFSAERPEGSISTLTIQRTEQRDSAMYRCASSFAGGGGELFFGEGSRLTVL.

In its sample, this clonotype was seen once. The chain employs TRBV7-6 and TRBJ1-6; 8 bases agree with TRBD1. The V gene's germline CDR1 is SGHVS and CDR2 FNYEAQ. V was pared by 4 bases and J by 5 bases, with 7 bases of the junction left unmatched. There are 16 residues in the CDR3. The CDR3 here is CASSSSTGVDNSPLHF. In nucleotides, the CDR3 is TGTGCCAGCAGCTCGTCGACAGGGGTGGATAATTCACCCCTCCACTTT.

This chain joins TRBV19 and TRBJ1-2, with D possibly being TRBD1 (5 bases). CDR3 length: 15 amino acids. CDR1 and CDR2 (germline): LNHDA, SQIVND (reference sequence). V dropped 9 bases and J dropped 4 bases, with 21 bases sitting between them. CDR3 sequence: CASQNPGEPIYGYTF. CDR3 sequence (DNA): TGTGCCAGCCAGAACCCGGGGGAACCAATCTATGGCTACACCTTC.

V is TRBV29-1 and J is TRBJ2-7, with 13 positions matching TRBD2. This CDR3 is built from 14 residues. In germline, CDR1 is SQVTM, CDR2 ANQGSEA. The V segment lost 6 bases and the J segment 5 bases; nucleotides outside the gene matches: 7. The CDR3 DNA reads TGCAGCGTGCTGGGACTAGCGGGACCCCACGAGCAGTACTTC. Protein product: CSVLGLAGPHEQYF.

V gene TRBV15 combines with J gene TRBJ2-3; 8 bases are a match to TRBD2. The CDR3 length is 15 residues. V trimming: 5 bases; J trimming: 3 bases; junction bases outside the gene matches: 7. Germline CDR1 reads LNHNV; CDR2 reads YYDKDF (reference sequence). CDR3 coding DNA: TGTGCCACCAGCGTTCCGGGACTAGGGACAGATACGCAGTATTTT. Translated, it gives CATSVPGLGTDTQYF.

The V gene is TRBV15, the J gene TRBJ2-1, with D perhaps matching TRBD1 (5 bases). CDR1 is LNHNV, CDR2 YYDKDF, per germline (reference sequence). This CDR3 is built from 16 residues. Trimming left V 4 bases short and J 2 bases short, with 15 bases between. CDR3 residues: CATSKKRDSAYNEQFF. CDR3 nucleotide sequence: TGTGCCACCAGCAAAAAAAGAGACAGTGCCTACAATGAGCAGTTCTTC.